One T cell receptor beta chain is described in this entry. The PCR ran on 60 Vbeta and 13 Jbeta primers. As originally analysed: Roughly 73 million unique TCR beta chains, around 11 million of them shared, were counted by a later analysis. Measured with immunoSEQ multiplex PCR; TCRdb has only the in-frame clones, and not every one. That table is the source of V, J and clone size, and D and trimming were worked out from the DNA. The sample has about 140,000 clones, around 80% seen once. This CDR3 has 17 residues. CDR1 and CDR2 from the germline V gene are KGHSH and LQKENI. Losses at the gene ends were 6 bases for V and 5 bases for J; bases not matched to a gene: 15. The record originates from a study of cytomegalovirus exposure and HLA in healthy donors.

This sequence joins TRBV18 and TRBJ2-7; the match to TRBD2 covers 11 bases. This TCR came from a female donor in good health and CMV-seronegative. Sample: PBMCs. Here the CDR3 reads CASSLLAGAPSGNEQYF. The CDR3, as DNA: TGTGCCAGCTCCCTACTAGCGGGAGCCCCCTCGGGGAACGAGCAGTACTTC.